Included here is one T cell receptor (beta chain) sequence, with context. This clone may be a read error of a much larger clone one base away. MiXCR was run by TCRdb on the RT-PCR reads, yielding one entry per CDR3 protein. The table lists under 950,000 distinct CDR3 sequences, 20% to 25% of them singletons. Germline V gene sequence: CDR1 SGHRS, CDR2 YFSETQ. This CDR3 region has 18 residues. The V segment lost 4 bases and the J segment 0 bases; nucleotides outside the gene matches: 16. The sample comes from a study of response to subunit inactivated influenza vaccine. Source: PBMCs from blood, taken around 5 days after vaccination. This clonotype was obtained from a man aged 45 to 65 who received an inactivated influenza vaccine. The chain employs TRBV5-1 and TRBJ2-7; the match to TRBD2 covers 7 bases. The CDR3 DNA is TGCGCCAGCAGCCCGGACTGGGGGGGAGGACGGCCCTCCTACGAGCAGTACTTC. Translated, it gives CASSPDWGGGRPSYEQYF.